Each of the 6 T cell receptor beta chains below was sequenced from the same sample in a study of OX40 agonist ivuxolimab in advanced cancers. Clones were sequenced by immunoSEQ multiplex PCR, and TCRdb holds only the in-frame ones, with some missing. The repertoire holds 65,000 to 80,000 clones, with around 86% as singletons. The source was CD4+ or CD8+ T cells sorted from blood, collected in a trial of the OX40 agonist ivuxolimab. Every receptor here comes from an adult with an advanced solid tumor such as melanoma, head and neck, liver or kidney cancer.

A single count supports this clone. J is TRBJ1-5 and V is TRBV28; a possible D gene is TRBD1 (6 bases). Trimming pared 10 bases from V and 0 bases from J, leaving 16 bases between. Germline CDR1 is MDHEN and CDR2 is SYDVKM. The CDR3 runs 15 residues. The CDR3 is CAITPGGPSNQPQHF. In DNA, the CDR3 is TGTGCCATCACACCCGGGGGGCCTAGCAATCAGCCCCAGCATTTT.

This chain connects TRBV29-1 to TRBJ2-7; 15 nucleotides match TRBD2. Unmatched junction bases numbered 6, after V lost 6 bases and J lost 0 bases. In germline, CDR1 is SQVTM, CDR2 ANQGSEA. The CDR3 contains 16 residues. CDR3 in amino acids: CSVKGLAGGSSYEQYF. The CDR3 DNA reads TGCAGCGTCAAGGGACTAGCGGGGGGTAGCTCCTACGAGCAGTACTTC.

V gene TRBV7-3 combines with J gene TRBJ1-1; possible D gene TRBD1, 5 bases. V dropped 2 bases and J dropped 4 bases, with 8 bases sitting between them. Germline V gene sequence: CDR1 SGHTA, CDR2 FQGTGA. The CDR3 spans 13 residues. The CDR3 DNA sequence: TGTGCCAGCAGCTTATATGGGGGCACTGAAGCTTTCTTT. Residues: CASSLYGGTEAFF.

The V call is TRBV2, the J call TRBJ2-2; no reliable D call. CDR3 length: 14 amino acids. The germline CDR1 and CDR2 sequences are SNHLY and FYNNEI. The V and J ends lost 7 bases and 5 bases respectively, with 14 bases between them. The CDR3 region is CASKEELLTGELFF. CDR3 in DNA: TGTGCCAGCAAGGAAGAGCTCCTGACCGGGGAGCTGTTTTTT.

The chain recombines TRBV5-6 with TRBJ2-1, with 11 bases lining up with TRBD2. Looked up from germline, CDR1 is SGHDT and CDR2 is YYEEEE. The CDR3 covers 16 residues. V was pared by 4 bases and J by 8 bases, with 11 bases of the junction left unmatched. The chain's CDR3 is CASSLNRLAGRDEQFF. The DNA of the CDR3 is TGTGCCAGCAGCCTAAACCGACTAGCGGGAAGGGATGAGCAGTTCTTC.

This chain links TRBV7-3 with TRBJ1-6, with 11 bases lining up with TRBD1. CDR3 size: 15 residues. J lost 9 bases, V lost 4 bases, and 5 bases had no gene match. Germline CDR1 and CDR2: SGHTA and FQGTGA. The CDR3 sequence is CASSSGTGGISPLHF. Here the CDR3 DNA reads TGTGCCAGCAGCTCCGGGACAGGGGGGATTTCACCCCTCCACTTT.